Listed here are 21 T cell receptor beta chains from one sample, sequenced in a study of T cell repertoires in cytomegalovirus infection. Using its own MiXCR run on the reads, TCRdb lists one record per CDR3 protein. The sample lists more than 400,000 distinct CDR3 sequences, 26% occurring once. Sequencing was done on a sample of PBMCs. These receptors were obtained from a human donor in good health (CMV status not recorded). Some clones in this sample may be carry-over from other donors' samples.

This clonotype was seen more than once but under ten times. CDR3 in amino acids: CASSLGGVFDVNTEAFF. CDR3 sequence (DNA): TGTGCCAGCAGCCTAGGGGGGGTTTTCGATGTGAACACTGAAGCTTTCTTT. The chain carries TRBV12-3 or TRBV12-4 and TRBJ1-1; D perhaps matches TRBD1 (6 bases). The CDR3 length is 17 residues. The V end lost 6 bases, the J end lost 0 bases, and 20 bases lay between the germline ends.

The V gene is TRBV7-9, the J gene TRBJ2-7, with D perhaps assigned TRBD1 or TRBD2 (5 bases each). Germline-derived CDR1 and CDR2 are SEHNR and FQNEAQ (reference sequence). V dropped 6 bases and J dropped 4 bases, with 19 bases sitting between them. The CDR3 consists of 15 residues. The DNA for the CDR3 is TGTGCCAGCAGTCCTGTCAGGGACGGGGATTACGAGCAGTACTTC. It yields the protein CASSPVRDGDYEQYF. The entire variable domain, with the rest obtained from reference TRBV7-9 and TRBJ2-7, is as follows: DTGVSQNPRHKITKRGQNVTFRCDPISEHNRLYWYRQTLGQGPEFLTYFQNEAQLEKSRLLSDRFSAERPKGSFSTLEIQRTEQGDSAMYLCASSPVRDGDYEQYFGPGTRLTVT.

This rearrangement joins TRBV28 to TRBJ1-2; D is unclear. Germline CDR1 and CDR2: MDHEN and SYDVKM. V gave up 2 bases and J gave up 3 bases, with 7 bases separating them. This CDR3 is 13 amino acids long. The CDR3: CASSLAFYYGYTF. The CDR3 bases are TGTGCCAGCAGTTTAGCTTTTTACTATGGCTACACCTTC.

This clonotype was seen at least ten times. V is TRBV7-2 and J is TRBJ2-3; a possible D gene is TRBD2 (5 bases). Trimming shortened V by 5 bases and J by 5 bases, and 17 bases separated the two germline ends. Germline V gene lookup returns CDR1 SGHTA and CDR2 FQGNSA. This CDR3 region has 15 residues. CDR3 amino acids: CASSPPSGRIDTQYF. DNA of the CDR3: TGTGCCAGCAGCCCACCCAGCGGTAGAATAGATACGCAGTATTTT.

The chain recombines TRBV10-3 with TRBJ2-2; 10 positions agree with TRBD2. The CDR3 runs 14 residues. CDR1 is ENHRY and CDR2 is SYGVKD in the germline V gene. V dropped 4 bases and J dropped 5; count of bases not matched to a gene: 1. Here the CDR3 DNA reads TGTGCCATCAGTGGAGCGGGAGGGACCGGGGAGCTGTTTTTT. Its translation is CAISGAGGTGELFF.

As DNA, the CDR3 is TGTGCCAGTAGTCCATGGGACTCCGCTACGCGGCCCGCTGCCTATGAGCAGTTCTTC. Protein sequence: CASSPWDSATRPAAYEQFF. The genes are TRBV19 and TRBJ2-1; possibly TRBD2 for D (6 bases). CDR1 is LNHDA, CDR2 SQIVND, per germline (reference sequence). The CDR3 totals 19 residues. V was shortened by 5 bases and J by 8 bases, with 31 bases between the two germline ends.

This clonotype was detected only a few times. This chain links TRBV7-2 with TRBJ1-6; D gene ambiguous. Trimming pared 5 bases from V and 8 bases from J, leaving 16 bases between. CDR1 and CDR2 from the germline V gene are SGHTA and FQGNSA. This CDR3 has 15 residues. As DNA, the CDR3 is TGTGCCAGCAGCCCGTTGACACTGGGCGATTCACCCCTCCACTTT. This translates into CASSPLTLGDSPLHF.

The chain recombines TRBV6-2 or TRBV6-3 with TRBJ2-7; D gene unclear. Germline CDR1 and CDR2: MNHEY and SVGEGT. The CDR3 covers 12 residues. V was cut by 6 bases and J by 2 bases, with 8 bases left in between. In nucleotides, the CDR3 is TGTGCCAGCAGCCAAGCCGCCTACGAGCAGTACTTC. Translated, it gives CASSQAAYEQYF.

This clonotype showed up just a few times. CDR3 nucleotides: TGTGCCAGCAGCGCCCGTCCGGGGAATAATTCACCCCTCCACTTT. Protein: CASSARPGNNSPLHF. V and J are TRBV11-2 and TRBJ1-6; D not resolved. Trimming stripped 5 bases from V and 5 bases from J, with 13 bases between. The V gene's germline CDR1 is SGHAT and CDR2 FQNNGV. The CDR3 is 15 amino acids.

This chain links TRBV28 with TRBJ1-1; tentatively, D is TRBD1 (6 bases). CDR1 and CDR2 from the germline V gene are MDHEN and SYDVKM. The germline V and J ends were trimmed by 7 bases and 5 bases, with 20 bases remaining between them. The CDR3 covers 15 residues. CDR3 loop: CASTPYGGGVTEAFF. CDR3 sequence (DNA): TGTGCCAGCACCCCTTATGGGGGCGGGGTGACTGAAGCTTTCTTT.

The chain has TRBV5-4 and TRBJ2-7; 8 bases align to TRBD1. This CDR3 has 15 residues. Germline assignment: CDR1 SGHNT and CDR2 YYREEE (reference sequence). The V and J ends lost 0 bases and 0 bases, in that order; junction bases with no gene match: 2. For the CDR3, the DNA is TGTGCCAGCAGCTTGGCAGGACAGGGCTCCTACGAGCAGTACTTC. Amino acid sequence: CASSLAGQGSYEQYF.

A few counts support this clonotype. The CDR3 reads CASKVEREGGDTQYF. CDR3 DNA sequence: TGTGCCAGCAAAGTCGAGCGGGAGGGCGGGGATACGCAGTATTTT. The J gene is TRBJ2-3, the V gene TRBV2; TRBD2 aligns across 10 bases. The CDR3 is 15 amino acids. CDR1 and CDR2 (germline): SNHLY, FYNNEI. Trimming removed 7 bases from V and 6 bases from J; junction bases left unmatched: 10.

The chain links TRBV29-1 to TRBJ2-3, with 7 bases lining up with TRBD1. The germline gives CDR1 SQVTM, CDR2 ANQGSEA. V shed 7 bases, J shed 0 bases, and the junction held 7 bases outside the gene matches. The CDR3 runs to 14 residues. The CDR3 here is CSAGWGQSTDTQYF. The CDR3 DNA sequence: TGCAGCGCGGGGTGGGGACAGAGCACAGATACGCAGTATTTT.

This clonotype was picked up a small number of times. This chain connects TRBV3-1 to TRBJ2-1, with TRBD1 identical over 8 bases. V lost 4 bases, J lost 7 bases, and 9 bases stayed unmatched. Germline CDR1 and CDR2: LGHDT and YNNKEL (reference sequence). The CDR3 runs to 15 residues. Here the CDR3 DNA reads TGTGCCAGCAGCCTTAACCTGGACAGGGCAAATGAGCAGTTCTTC. Its protein product is CASSLNLDRANEQFF.

The table lists this clonotype with many counts. This sequence joins TRBV12-3 or TRBV12-4 and TRBJ1-1, with 7 bases lining up with TRBD1. The trim removed 4 bases at V and 4 bases at J, leaving 6 bases unmatched. CDR3 length: 14 residues. The CDR3 is CASSWEGAGTEAFF. CDR3 sequence (DNA): TGTGCCAGCAGTTGGGAGGGGGCGGGCACTGAAGCTTTCTTT.

This clonotype has just a few counts. The chain joins TRBV20-1 to TRBJ2-5; TRBD2 might be the D (5 bases). The V end lost 6 bases, the J end lost 2 bases, and 13 bases lay between the germline ends. From germline, CDR1 is DFQATT and CDR2 SNEGSKA (reference sequence). This CDR3 is built from 13 residues. Written as DNA, the CDR3 is TGCAGTGCCAAACGGACTGGTCAAGAGACCCAGTACTTC. Translating gives CSAKRTGQETQYF.

At least ten counts were recorded for this clonotype. This sequence joins TRBV7-9 and TRBJ2-3; possibly TRBD1 or TRBD2 for D (5 bases each). Germline V lookup: CDR1 SEHNR, CDR2 FQNEAQ (reference sequence). This CDR3 has 15 amino acids. Trimming took 3 bases from V and 6 from J, leaving 16 bases between them. CDR3 sequence: CASSLSLKGEDTQYF. The CDR3 nucleotides read TGTGCCAGCAGCTTGTCACTCAAAGGGGAGGATACGCAGTATTTT.

This clonotype was found a few times. The chain combines TRBV7-9 with TRBJ2-5; no reliable D call. Germline lookup yields CDR1 SEHNR and CDR2 FQNEAQ (reference sequence). V was pared by 3 bases and J by 2 bases, with 10 bases between. The CDR3 spans 14 residues. The CDR3, as DNA: TGTGCCAGCAGCTTCTCCAGTAATCAAGAGACCCAGTACTTC. It encodes CASSFSSNQETQYF.

This rearrangement joins TRBV19 to TRBJ1-1; the D gene is possibly TRBD1 (6 bases). Per germline, CDR1 LNHDA and CDR2 SQIVND (reference sequence). The V end was cut by 4 bases, the J end by 5 bases, with 14 bases between. CDR3 length equals 14 residues. Written as DNA, the CDR3 is TGTGCCAGTAGTACCGGGGGGGCAAGGACTGAAGCTTTCTTT. As protein: CASSTGGARTEAFF.

J is TRBJ1-3 and V is TRBV7-6; 7 nucleotides match TRBD1. CDR3 size: 18 residues. J gave up 0 bases and V 3 bases, and 11 bases lay outside the gene matches. Germline CDR1 is SGHVS and CDR2 is FNYEAQ. CDR3 sequence (DNA): TGTGCCAGCAGCTTCCCCGGGGGACAGCTACGCTCTGGAAACACCATATATTTT. Translation gives CASSFPGGQLRSGNTIYF.

The gene calls are TRBV19 and TRBJ1-3; D is unresolved. This CDR3 comprises 14 residues. Trimming took 8 bases from V and 4 from J, leaving 15 bases between them. CDR1 and CDR2 from the germline V gene are LNHDA and SQIVND (reference sequence). The DNA for the CDR3 is TGTGCCAGTTCTCTTGGGATGAGGGGAAACACCATATATTTT. Translation: CASSLGMRGNTIYF.